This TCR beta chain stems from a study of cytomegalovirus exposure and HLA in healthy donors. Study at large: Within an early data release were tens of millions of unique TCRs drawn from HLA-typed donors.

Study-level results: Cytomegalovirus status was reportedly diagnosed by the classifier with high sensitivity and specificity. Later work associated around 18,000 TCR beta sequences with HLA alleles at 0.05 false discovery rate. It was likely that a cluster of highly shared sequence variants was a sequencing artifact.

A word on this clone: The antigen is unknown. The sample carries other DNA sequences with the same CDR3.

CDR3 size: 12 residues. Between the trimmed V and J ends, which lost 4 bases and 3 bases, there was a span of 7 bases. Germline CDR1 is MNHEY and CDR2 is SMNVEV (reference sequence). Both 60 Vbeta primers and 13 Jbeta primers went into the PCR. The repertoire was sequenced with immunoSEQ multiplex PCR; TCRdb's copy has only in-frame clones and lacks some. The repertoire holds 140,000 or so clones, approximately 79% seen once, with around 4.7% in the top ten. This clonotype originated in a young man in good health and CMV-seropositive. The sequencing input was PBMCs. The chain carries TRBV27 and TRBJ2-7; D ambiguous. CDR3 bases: TGTGCCAGCAGTTCCCCCTACTACGAGCAGTACTTC. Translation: CASSSPYYEQYF.